The rows below give T cell receptor beta chains drawn from one sample of a study of cytomegalovirus exposure and HLA in healthy donors. Generated by immunoSEQ multiplex PCR, the TCRdb table keeps only in-frame clones and is missing some. The sample includes tens of thousands of clones, 75% to 80% of them seen just once. The specimen sequenced was PBMCs. Receptors were obtained from a female donor in good health and CMV-seronegative. Each CDR3 is given with its conserved first and last residue. A D gene is named only where the DNA matches it firmly. Only part of the rows carry a size: once, few, many, or a class if the clone is expanded.

v_gene	j_gene	d_gene	abundance	CDR3aa	CDR3nt
TRBV14	TRBJ2-5	.	.	CASSYRTALGETQYF	TGTGCCAGCAGTTACCGGACAGCTCTGGGGGAGACCCAGTACTTC
TRBV6-5	TRBJ2-7	TRBD2	few	CASSYSVGEGGEQYF	TGTGCCAGCAGTTACTCGGTGGGGGAGGGTGGCGAGCAGTACTTC
TRBV27	TRBJ2-7	.	.	CASRAQGGISYEQYF	TGTGCCAGCAGGGCACAGGGAGGGATTTCCTACGAGCAGTACTTC
TRBV5-6	TRBJ2-1	TRBD1	.	CASSSTGAYNEQFF	TGTGCCAGCAGCTCGACAGGGGCCTACAATGAGCAGTTCTTC
TRBV4-2	TRBJ2-3	TRBD2	.	CASSGLAGGAVDTQYF	TGTGCCAGCAGCGGGCTAGCGGGGGGGGCCGTAGATACGCAGTATTTT
TRBV30	TRBJ1-1	.	.	CAWMATGNTEAFF	TGTGCCTGGATGGCGACAGGGAACACTGAAGCTTTCTTT
TRBV28	TRBJ2-1	.	.	CASSLGAVSYNEQFF	TGTGCCAGCAGTTTAGGGGCGGTCTCCTACAATGAGCAGTTCTTC
TRBV5-6	TRBJ1-1	.	.	CASSLVRGFGVTNTEAFF	TGTGCCAGCAGCTTGGTCAGGGGCTTTGGGGTGACGAACACTGAAGCTTTCTTT
TRBV2	TRBJ1-2	TRBD1	.	CASGSRQGARGYTF	TGTGCCAGCGGAAGCCGACAGGGGGCCCGCGGCTACACCTTC
TRBV6-5	TRBJ1-2	.	once	CASSYEGFTGYTF	TGTGCCAGCAGTTACGAGGGTTTTACTGGCTACACCTTC
TRBV11-2	TRBJ1-5	.	.	CASSLEGAGNQPQHF	TGTGCCAGCAGCTTAGAGGGGGCGGGCAATCAGCCCCAGCATTTT
TRBV19	TRBJ1-1	.	once	CASTPGRARGNTEAFF	TGTGCCAGTACCCCCGGGAGGGCCAGGGGGAACACTGAAGCTTTCTTT
TRBV2	TRBJ2-2	.	few	CASSELATNTGELFF	TGTGCCAGCAGTGAACTAGCGACAAACACCGGGGAGCTGTTTTTT
TRBV28	TRBJ2-7	.	.	CASTTSGGGSSYEQYF	TGTGCCAGCACTACTTCTGGGGGGGGCAGCTCCTACGAGCAGTACTTC
TRBV28	TRBJ1-5	TRBD1	.	CASSHGTGGPQPQHF	TGTGCCAGCAGCCATGGGACAGGCGGTCCTCAGCCCCAGCATTTT
TRBV28	TRBJ2-7	.	.	CASSPPGFYEQYF	TGTGCCAGCAGTCCACCAGGATTCTACGAGCAGTACTTC
TRBV21-1	TRBJ2-7	.	.	CASSKGLAETYEQYF	TGTGCCAGCAGCAAAGGCCTAGCGGAAACCTACGAGCAGTACTTC
TRBV15	TRBJ1-1	.	.	CATSRGRGNTEAFF	TGTGCCACCAGCAGAGGCAGGGGGAACACTGAAGCTTTCTTT
TRBV5-1	TRBJ2-1	TRBD2	.	CASSLLSGTSGTPTQFF	TGCGCCAGCAGCCTTCTCTCCGGGACTAGCGGGACCCCGACCCAGTTCTTC
TRBV4-1	TRBJ1-2	.	few	CASSQGRGTSYGYTF	TGCGCCAGCAGCCAGGGGAGGGGGACTTCCTATGGCTACACCTTC
TRBV2	TRBJ2-5	TRBD2	.	CASSGSGGSGTQYF	TGTGCCAGCAGTGGTAGCGGGGGGTCTGGGACCCAGTACTTC
TRBV23-1	TRBJ2-4	TRBD2	.	CASSHHARGRGLAKNIQYF	TGCGCCAGCAGTCATCATGCACGGGGGAGGGGATTGGCCAAAAACATTCAGTACTTC
TRBV6-5	TRBJ2-5	TRBD2	.	CASSYSVQRGQETQYF	TGTGCCAGCAGTTACTCAGTCCAGCGGGGTCAAGAGACCCAGTACTTC
TRBV5-1	TRBJ1-2	.	.	CASYGDNYGYTF	TGCGCCTCCTACGGGGATAACTATGGCTACACCTTC
TRBV21-1	TRBJ1-1	.	few	CASSKERQVNTEAFF	TGTGCCAGCAGCAAAGAAAGACAGGTGAACACTGAAGCTTTCTTT
TRBV5-6	TRBJ2-2	.	.	CASIYGGGYTGELFF	TGTGCCAGCATCTACGGAGGGGGCTACACCGGGGAGCTGTTTTTT
TRBV5-6	TRBJ2-2	TRBD2	.	CASSLRLTGGTAGELFF	TGTGCCAGCAGCTTGCGGCTAACGGGGGGTACGGCCGGGGAGCTGTTTTTT
TRBV6-1	TRBJ2-7	.	.	CASSAQGGYEQYF	TGTGCCAGCAGTGCTCAGGGAGGCTACGAGCAGTACTTC
TRBV7-9	TRBJ2-7	.	.	CASSSPGVGGPYEQYF	TGTGCCAGCAGCTCCCCGGGGGTCGGGGGGCCCTACGAGCAGTACTTC
TRBV5-1	TRBJ2-7	TRBD2	.	CASSLAYDSGIGEQYF	TGCGCCAGCAGCTTGGCCTATGATAGCGGGATCGGGGAGCAGTACTTC
TRBV7-9	TRBJ2-3	.	.	CASSFKGPDTQYF	TGTGCCAGCAGCTTCAAGGGGCCAGATACGCAGTATTTT
TRBV7-9	TRBJ2-1	TRBD2	.	CASSLDRAGLAGFEQFF	TGTGCCAGCAGCTTAGACAGGGCCGGACTAGCGGGCTTCGAGCAGTTCTTC
TRBV5-6	TRBJ2-7	TRBD1	.	CASSFLYGGDRGYEQYF	TGTGCCAGCAGCTTCCTTTATGGGGGGGACAGGGGGTACGAGCAGTACTTC
TRBV7-2	TRBJ1-5	.	.	CASSMGGQGQPQHF	TGTGCCAGCAGCATGGGCGGACAAGGCCAGCCCCAGCATTTT
TRBV7-2	TRBJ2-5	TRBD1	few	CASSLVDRAQETQYF	TGTGCCAGCAGCTTAGTCGACAGGGCGCAAGAGACCCAGTACTTC
TRBV29-1	TRBJ2-7	TRBD2	.	CSAVGAGDRYEQYF	TGCAGCGCCGTGGGAGCGGGGGATAGATACGAGCAGTACTTC
TRBV27	TRBJ2-7	.	.	CASRSLAGSYEQYF	TGTGCCAGCAGGTCACTAGCAGGCTCCTACGAGCAGTACTTC
TRBV5-1	TRBJ2-1	.	.	CASSFTLVSYNEQFF	TGCGCCAGCAGCTTCACTCTAGTGTCCTACAATGAGCAGTTCTTC
TRBV5-8	TRBJ1-2	TRBD1	.	CASSYSGTANYGYTF	TGTGCCAGCAGTTATTCCGGGACAGCAAACTATGGCTACACCTTC
TRBV5-1	TRBJ2-6	.	.	CASSQRSPGANVLTF	TGCGCCAGCAGTCAAAGAAGCCCCGGGGCCAACGTCCTGACTTTC
TRBV19	TRBJ1-6	TRBD1	.	CASRVTGTDNSPLHF	TGTGCCAGTCGGGTAACCGGGACAGACAATTCACCCCTCCACTTT
TRBV4-3	TRBJ2-7	.	.	CASSQQTSSTYEQYF	TGCGCCAGCAGCCAACAGACTAGTTCTACCTACGAGCAGTACTTC
TRBV23-1	TRBJ2-5	TRBD2	.	CASSIHGRRVTQYF	TGCGCCAGCAGTATCCACGGGAGGAGGGTGACCCAGTACTTC
TRBV29-1	TRBJ2-1	.	.	CSVVGRGDSYNEQFF	TGCAGCGTTGTAGGGCGGGGAGACTCCTACAATGAGCAGTTCTTC
TRBV27	TRBJ1-4	TRBD1	.	CASTRGRGPEKLFF	TGTGCCAGCACGAGGGGCAGGGGGCCCGAAAAACTGTTTTTT
TRBV27	TRBJ2-7	TRBD2	.	CASSPLAGASYEQYF	TGTGCCAGCAGTCCCCTAGCGGGGGCGTCCTACGAGCAGTACTTC
TRBV2	TRBJ1-1	.	.	CASSTQENTEAFF	TGTGCCAGCAGTACACAGGAGAACACTGAAGCTTTCTTT
TRBV9	TRBJ2-7	TRBD2	.	CASSPPLAGVYEQYF	TGTGCCAGCAGCCCCCCACTAGCGGGGGTCTACGAGCAGTACTTC
TRBV5-1	TRBJ2-1	.	.	CASSFQSYNEQFF	TGCGCCAGCAGCTTCCAATCCTACAATGAGCAGTTCTTC
TRBV19	TRBJ2-2	TRBD1	.	CASIKTGGSGELFF	TGTGCCAGTATTAAGACAGGGGGCTCCGGGGAGCTGTTTTTT
TRBV18	TRBJ1-1	TRBD1	.	CASSRGDRVTEAFF	TGTGCCAGCTCACGGGGGGACAGGGTCACTGAAGCTTTCTTT
TRBV7-3	TRBJ2-5	.	.	CASSPLRGRQETQYF	TGTGCCAGCAGCCCCTTGCGGGGTCGCCAAGAGACCCAGTACTTC
TRBV27	TRBJ2-5	TRBD2	.	CASSLYSGLSHQETQYF	TGTGCCAGCAGTTTATATTCGGGACTATCGCACCAAGAGACCCAGTACTTC